A selection of T cell receptor beta chains follows, all from one sample in a study of T cells in Graves' hyperthyroidism and ophthalmopathy. TCRdb re-called the multiplex PCR reads through MiXCR, storing one row per CDR3 protein. Of roughly 180,000 distinct CDR3 sequences in the sample, less than 10% were seen once. Sequencing used blood. The receptor source for this set is a young woman with Graves' hyperthyroidism that later progressed to Graves' ophthalmopathy. Both conserved end residues are part of each CDR3. The D gene is left open where the match is weak. Clone size appears in some rows only: once, few, many, or a class for an expanded clone.

CASSLLYDVRGYTF	TGTGCCAGCAGCTTGTTGTACGACGTGAGGGGCTACACCTTC	NA	TRBV5-8	TRBJ1-2	NA
CASSLLTRVSNQPQHF	TGTGCCAGCAGTTTACTTACTCGGGTTAGCAATCAGCCCCAGCATTTT	many	TRBV12-3/TRBV12-4	TRBJ1-5	NA
CASSSSPGLAGTLEETQYF	TGTGCCAGCAGCTCAAGTCCGGGACTAGCGGGAACGCTAGAAGAGACCCAGTACTTC	NA	TRBV7-9	TRBJ2-5	TRBD2
CASRRNRDNSYNEQFF	TGCGCCAGCAGAAGAAACCGGGACAACTCCTACAATGAGCAGTTCTTC	few	TRBV10-2	TRBJ2-1	NA
CSAKPWDLNQPQHF	TGCAGTGCTAAGCCGTGGGACCTCAATCAGCCCCAGCATTTT	many	TRBV20-1	TRBJ1-5	NA
CAWLGIAGDTQYF	TGTGCCTGGCTTGGGATAGCAGGAGATACGCAGTATTTT	many	TRBV30	TRBJ2-3	NA
CASSTLLATTDTQYF	TGTGCCAGCAGTACCCTCCTAGCGACCACAGATACGCAGTATTTT	many	TRBV6-1	TRBJ2-3	NA
CAGRDNYGYTF	TGTGCCGGTAGGGACAACTATGGCTACACCTTC	NA	TRBV19	TRBJ1-2	NA
CASSPQLAGGYEQYF	TGTGCCAGCAGCCCTCAACTAGCGGGGGGCTACGAGCAGTACTTC	many	TRBV7-2	TRBJ2-7	TRBD2
CASSLGGSSSNEQFF	TGTGCCAGCAGCTTGGGTGGGAGTTCGTCCAATGAGCAGTTCTTC	few	TRBV5-4	TRBJ2-1	NA
CASSVVTSGKETQYF	TGTGCCAGCAGTGTAGTGACTAGCGGGAAGGAGACCCAGTACTTC	few	TRBV6-1	TRBJ2-5	TRBD2
CASSFAGTGGRATNEKLFF	TGTGCCAGCAGCTTCGCCGGGACAGGGGGCCGAGCAACTAATGAAAAACTGTTTTTT	many	TRBV7-8	TRBJ1-4	TRBD1
CASSPTESYEQYF	TGTGCCAGCAGCCCTACGGAGTCCTACGAGCAGTACTTC	many	TRBV2	TRBJ2-7	NA
CASSIVRLAGDTGELFF	TGTGCCAGTAGTATAGTACGGCTAGCGGGAGACACCGGGGAGCTGTTTTTT	many	TRBV19	TRBJ2-2	TRBD2
CASSPRGQGGEKLFF	TGTGCCAGCAGCCCCCGGGGGCAGGGAGGTGAAAAACTGTTTTTT	many	TRBV7-9	TRBJ1-4	NA
CASSSGRTGGSYNEQFF	TGTGCCAGCAGTTCGGGGAGGACAGGGGGCTCCTACAATGAGCAGTTCTTC	many	TRBV27	TRBJ2-1	TRBD1
CASSLRTGVTYNSPLHF	TGTGCCAGCAGTTTAAGGACAGGGGTGACCTATAATTCACCCCTCCACTTT	NA	TRBV28	TRBJ1-6	TRBD1
CASSLVPSGANVLTF	TGTGCCAGCAGTTTAGTTCCCTCTGGGGCCAACGTCCTGACTTTC	many	TRBV27	TRBJ2-6	NA
CASSMMGSQETQYF	TGTGCCAGTAGTATGATGGGCAGCCAAGAGACCCAGTACTTC	many	TRBV19	TRBJ2-5	NA
CASSTTDEKLFF	TGTGCCAGCAGTACCACTGATGAAAAACTGTTTTTT	many	TRBV27	TRBJ1-4	NA
CSARSNPTTEINEKLFF	TGCAGTGCTAGATCAAATCCGACAACAGAGATTAATGAAAAACTGTTTTTT	few	TRBV20-1	TRBJ1-4	NA
CASSYILDRASPLHF	TGTGCCAGCAGTTACATTCTGGACAGGGCTTCACCCCTCCACTTT	few	TRBV6-5	TRBJ1-6	TRBD1
CASSQETAAYGYTF	TGCGCCAGCAGCCAAGAGACAGCCGCCTATGGCTACACCTTC	NA	TRBV4-1	TRBJ1-2	NA
CASSLAWLAGGNTGELFF	TGTGCCAGCAGCTTGGCTTGGCTAGCGGGAGGCAACACCGGGGAGCTGTTTTTT	NA	TRBV5-5	TRBJ2-2	TRBD2
CASSGRAGLGTGELFF	TGTGCCAGCAGCGGGCGAGCGGGATTGGGCACCGGGGAGCTGTTTTTT	few	TRBV7-3	TRBJ2-2	TRBD2
CASSVAHGDSPLHF	TGTGCCAGCAGCGTAGCACATGGCGATTCACCCCTCCACTTT	many	TRBV9	TRBJ1-6	NA
CASSLQGAYEQYF	TGTGCCAGCAGTTTACAGGGGGCCTACGAGCAGTACTTC	many	TRBV12-3/TRBV12-4	TRBJ2-7	TRBD1
CASSTREGPPLHF	TGTGCCAGCAGTACCAGGGAGGGTCCACCCCTCCACTTT	NA	TRBV12-3/TRBV12-4	TRBJ1-6	NA
CASSPGTGNEKLFF	TGTGCCAGCAGTCCCGGGACAGGGAACGAAAAACTGTTTTTT	many	TRBV12-3/TRBV12-4	TRBJ1-4	TRBD1
CASSLAGYFSEEQYF	TGCGCCAGCAGCTTGGCCGGGTATTTCTCCGAGGAGCAGTACTTC	few	TRBV5-1	TRBJ2-7	NA
CSARPVSARRQETQYF	TGCAGTGCTAGGCCCGTTTCCGCAAGGAGACAAGAGACCCAGTACTTC	many	TRBV20-1	TRBJ2-5	NA